The 11 T cell receptor beta chains listed next were all sequenced from one sample in a study of CD8+ T cells in alopecia areata. Extraction of RNA preceded its reverse transcription into cDNA, which served as the sequencing template. The protocol was immunoSEQ multiplex PCR, while the TCRdb copy is restricted to in-frame clones and leaves out a portion. The sample contains about 180,000 clones, around 50% of which appear only once. The input for sequencing was CD4+ T cells sorted from blood, taken at week 0. These receptors originate from a human donor with alopecia areata.

This clone showed up just a few times. The chain couples TRBV5-1 to TRBJ1-1, with D possibly being TRBD1 (6 bases). The CDR3 is made up of 15 amino acids. Trimming pared 0 bases from V and 3 bases from J, leaving 12 bases between. Germline V gene lookup returns CDR1 SGHRS and CDR2 YFSETQ. The CDR3: CASSLANSGDTEAFF. CDR3 nucleotide sequence: TGCGCCAGCAGCTTGGCCAATTCAGGGGACACTGAAGCTTTCTTT.

The gene calls are TRBV2 and TRBJ1-2; 8 positions agree with TRBD1. Trimming took 5 bases from V and 4 from J; bases not matched to a gene: 9. The CDR3 runs to 15 residues. The germline V gene has CDR1 SNHLY and CDR2 FYNNEI. The CDR3 protein is CASSPTTGASYGYTF. In DNA form, the CDR3 reads TGTGCCAGCAGTCCGACGACAGGGGCCAGCTATGGCTACACCTTC.

The chain carries TRBV27 and TRBJ1-2, with a tentative D call TRBD1 (5 bases). This CDR3 comprises 15 residues. Germline lookup yields CDR1 MNHEY and CDR2 SMNVEV (reference sequence). The ends were cut back, 2 bases at V and 9 bases at J, with 19 bases in the middle. The CDR3 region is CASSLSQSGLGSYTF. Here the CDR3 DNA reads TGTGCCAGCAGTTTAAGCCAGTCGGGGCTTGGAAGCTACACCTTC.

This clone was counted a single time. The chain couples TRBV4-1 to TRBJ1-5; possibly TRBD1 for D (5 bases). The CDR3 contains 14 residues. V lost 4 bases and J 2 bases, leaving 9 bases between the germline ends. From germline, CDR1 is MGHRA and CDR2 YSYEKL. The CDR3 DNA sequence: TGCGCCAGCAGCCCCGGGGGAGGCAATCAGCCCCAGCATTTT. Residues: CASSPGGGNQPQHF.

The CDR3 reads CASRRGQGYSPLHF. CDR3 sequence (DNA): TGCGCCAGCCGCCGGGGACAGGGGTATTCACCCCTCCACTTT. The chain employs TRBV5-1 and TRBJ1-6; TRBD1 matches 10 bases. V lost 7 bases and J lost 8; bases outside the gene matches: 6. There are 14 residues in the CDR3. Germline V CDR1 and CDR2: SGHRS, YFSETQ.

V and J are TRBV14 and TRBJ2-1; tentatively, D is TRBD1 (6 bases). V shed 3 bases and J shed 8 bases, with 14 bases lying between them. This CDR3 region has 14 residues. Germline V lookup: CDR1 SGHDN, CDR2 FVKESK. The DNA for the CDR3 is TGTGCCAGCAGCCAGGGAGAGACAGGTCATGAGCAGTTCTTC. Its translation: CASSQGETGHEQFF.

The rearrangement links TRBV30 to TRBJ1-5; weak D call: TRBD1 (5 bases). Germline V gene sequence: CDR1 GTSNPN, CDR2 SVGIG (reference sequence). CDR3 length: 14 residues. Between the trimmed V and J ends, which lost 3 bases and 3 bases, there was a span of 12 bases. The CDR3, as DNA: TGTGCCTGGAGCCCAGGGAACGCCAATCAGCCCCAGCATTTT. Protein: CAWSPGNANQPQHF.

Only a few counts were recorded for this clone. The gene calls are TRBV15 and TRBJ2-7, with TRBD1 identical over 9 bases. J was trimmed by 0 bases and V by 4 bases; bases with no gene match: 10. Germline CDR1 reads LNHNV; CDR2 reads YYDKDF (reference sequence). The CDR3 totals 17 residues. In DNA, the CDR3 is TGTGCCACCAGCACAGAAACAGGGGGCGCCGCCTCCTACGAGCAGTACTTC. Encoded protein: CATSTETGGAASYEQYF. Complete variable domain (other parts from reference TRBV15 and TRBJ2-7): DAMVIQNPRYQVTQFGKPVTLSCSQTLNHNVMYWYQQKSSQAPKLLFHYYDKDFNNEADTPDNFQSRRPNTSFCFLDIRSPGLGDTAMYLCATSTETGGAASYEQYFGPGTRLTVT.

The rearrangement uses TRBV7-8 and TRBJ1-6; TRBD1 is a possible D gene (6 bases). Germline V gene lookup returns CDR1 SGHVS and CDR2 FQNEAQ. Trimming removed 2 bases at V and 5 bases at J, with 13 bases between. The CDR3 length is 16 residues. CDR3 in amino acids: CASSLNGQLDNSPLHF. The DNA of the CDR3 is TGTGCCAGCAGCTTAAATGGACAGTTAGATAATTCACCCCTCCACTTT.

The rearrangement links TRBV29-1 to TRBJ2-3, with D perhaps matching TRBD1 or TRBD2 (6 bases each). CDR1 SQVTM and CDR2 ANQGSEA come from the germline V gene. The CDR3 covers 17 residues. V was clipped by 7 bases and J by 1 base, with 24 bases between them. The CDR3 reads CSALWRPSRGRTDTQYF. The CDR3 DNA is TGCAGCGCTTTGTGGAGGCCCTCCCGGGGGCGCACAGATACGCAGTATTTT.

This chain connects TRBV30 to TRBJ2-3; 10 positions match TRBD1. Germline V lookup: CDR1 GTSNPN, CDR2 SVGIG (reference sequence). The CDR3 is 13 amino acids. The chain's CDR3 is CAQDRGQWDTQYF. Written as DNA, the CDR3 is TGTGCTCAAGACAGGGGGCAGTGGGATACGCAGTATTTT.